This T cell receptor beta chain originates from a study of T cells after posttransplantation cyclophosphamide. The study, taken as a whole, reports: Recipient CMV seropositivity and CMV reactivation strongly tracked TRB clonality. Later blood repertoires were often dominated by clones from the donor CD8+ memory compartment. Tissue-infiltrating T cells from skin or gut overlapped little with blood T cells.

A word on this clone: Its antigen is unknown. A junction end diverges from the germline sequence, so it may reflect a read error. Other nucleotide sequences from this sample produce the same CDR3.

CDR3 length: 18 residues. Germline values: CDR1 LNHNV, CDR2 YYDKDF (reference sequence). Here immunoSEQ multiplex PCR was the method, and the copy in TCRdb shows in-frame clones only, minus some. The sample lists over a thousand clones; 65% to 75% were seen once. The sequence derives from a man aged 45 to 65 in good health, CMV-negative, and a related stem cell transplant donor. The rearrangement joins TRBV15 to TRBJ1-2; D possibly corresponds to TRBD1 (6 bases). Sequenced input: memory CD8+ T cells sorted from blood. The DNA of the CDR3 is TGTGCCACCAGCAGAGATTTCGTAATTGGACAGTCAGACTATGGCTACACCTTT. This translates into CATSRDFVIGQSDYGYTF.